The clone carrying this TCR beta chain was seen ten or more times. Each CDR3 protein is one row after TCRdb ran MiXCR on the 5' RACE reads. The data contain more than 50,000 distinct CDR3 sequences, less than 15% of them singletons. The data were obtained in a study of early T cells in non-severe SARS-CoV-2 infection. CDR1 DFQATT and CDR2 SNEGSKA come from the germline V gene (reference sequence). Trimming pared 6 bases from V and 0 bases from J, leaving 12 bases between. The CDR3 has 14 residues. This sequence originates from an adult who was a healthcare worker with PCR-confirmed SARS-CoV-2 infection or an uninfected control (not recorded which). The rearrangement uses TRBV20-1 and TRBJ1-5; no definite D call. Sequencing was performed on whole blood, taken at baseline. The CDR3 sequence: CSAPPRVSNQPQHF. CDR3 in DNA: TGCAGTGCCCCTCCGCGGGTTAGCAATCAGCCCCAGCATTTT.